The 19 T cell receptor beta chains in this list originate from one sample, sequenced in a study of T cell repertoires in cytomegalovirus infection. TCRdb itself ran the reads through MiXCR, one entry per CDR3 protein. The table shows around 300,000 distinct CDR3 sequences, with 22% occurring only once. Which antigens these TCRs recognize remains unknown. The material sequenced was cultured PBMCs, taken from culture after CMV antigen stimulation. These TCRs come from a human donor in good health (CMV status not recorded). Some clones in this sample may be carry-over from other donors' samples.

V and J are TRBV30 and TRBJ1-1; D possibly corresponds to TRBD1 (6 bases). The CDR3 length is 15 residues. Per the germline V gene, CDR1 is GTSNPN and CDR2 is SVGIG (reference sequence). V was clipped by 3 bases and J by 5 bases, with 19 bases between them. The CDR3 coding sequence is TGTGCCTGGAGGGAACCGGGGGGCGAGTGGACTGAAGCTTTCTTT. Translating it yields CAWREPGGEWTEAFF.

The CDR3 sequence: CASSQEAEESQQFF. In DNA form, the CDR3 reads TGCGCCAGCAGCCAAGAAGCGGAAGAATCACAGCAGTTCTTC. The chain couples TRBV4-3 to TRBJ2-1, with D maybe TRBD2 (5 bases). Trimming left V 0 bases short and J 11 bases short, with 14 bases between. There are 14 residues in the CDR3. The germline V gene has CDR1 LGHNA and CDR2 YSLEER.

This clonotype was seen only a few times. The J gene is TRBJ2-7, the V gene TRBV7-9; 8 bases are a match to TRBD2. V dropped 7 bases and J dropped 4; count of bases not matched to a gene: 6. The CDR3 covers 13 residues. Looked up from germline, CDR1 is SEHNR and CDR2 is FQNEAQ (reference sequence). This CDR3 is CASTKAGVYEQYV. The CDR3 region has the DNA TGTGCCAGCACGAAAGCGGGAGTTTACGAGCAGTACGTC.

This clonotype was counted between two and nine times. The CDR3 loop reads CASSSGLAEDNEQFF. In DNA form, the CDR3 reads TGTGCCAGCAGCTCTGGACTAGCGGAGGACAATGAGCAGTTCTTC. V and J are TRBV11-1 and TRBJ2-1; TRBD2 matches 10 bases. Per germline, CDR1 SGHAT and CDR2 FQDESV (reference sequence). This CDR3 spans 15 amino acids. The J segment lost 5 bases and the V segment lost 4 bases, leaving 5 bases of the junction unmatched. The full variable domain, rest sourced from reference TRBV11-1 and TRBJ2-1, is EAEVAQSPRYKITEKSQAVAFWCDPISGHATLYWYRQILGQGPELLVQFQDESVVDDSQLPKDRFSAERLKGVDSTLKIQPAELGDSAMYLCASSSGLAEDNEQFFGPGTRLTVL.

The V and J genes are TRBV29-1 and TRBJ1-1; D is undetermined. The CDR3 runs 15 residues. V was cut by 5 bases and J by 0 bases, with 16 bases left in between. Germline V lookup: CDR1 SQVTM, CDR2 ANQGSEA. The CDR3 reads CSVRSDTTLNTEAFF. CDR3 in DNA: TGCAGCGTTCGATCTGACACTACCCTGAACACTGAAGCTTTCTTT.

This clonotype has at least ten counts. J is TRBJ2-5 and V is TRBV7-2; the D is unclear. Germline CDR1 is SGHTA and CDR2 is FQGNSA. Trimming removed 1 base from V and 5 bases from J, with 5 bases in between. This CDR3 contains 12 residues. CDR3 sequence reads: CASSLVSETQYF. The CDR3 nucleotides are TGTGCCAGCAGCTTAGTGTCTGAGACCCAGTACTTC.

This clonotype was detected only a few times. The chain employs TRBV10-3 and TRBJ1-1, with TRBD1 as a possible D gene (6 bases). Germline lookup yields CDR1 ENHRY and CDR2 SYGVKD. V lost 6 bases to trimming and J lost 1 base, with 9 bases between them. There are 13 residues in the CDR3. The CDR3 DNA is TGTGCCATCAGCCAGACAGGGAACACTGAAGCTTTCTTT. Translating gives CAISQTGNTEAFF.

This chain uses TRBV6-2 or TRBV6-3 with TRBJ2-1, with D perhaps matching TRBD1 or TRBD2 (5 bases each). The CDR3 has 15 amino acids. The germline V and J ends were trimmed by 6 bases and 7 bases, with 19 bases remaining between them. Germline loops: CDR1 MNHEY, CDR2 SVGEGT. The CDR3 DNA follows: TGTGCCAGCAGACCCTCCGGGACCCCCATGAATGAGCAGTTCTTC. The encoded protein is CASRPSGTPMNEQFF.

This clonotype was picked up many times. This rearrangement joins TRBV7-2 to TRBJ2-3, with 10 bases identical to TRBD2. This CDR3 spans 15 amino acids. CDR1 and CDR2 (germline): SGHTA, FQGNSA. The ends lost 6 bases at V and 9 bases at J; junction bases unmatched: 12. Here the CDR3 reads CASRLAGVPTGTQYF. Here the CDR3 DNA reads TGTGCCAGCAGGCTAGCGGGAGTCCCCACAGGGACGCAGTATTTT.

This clonotype occurred a few times. This chain uses TRBV4-3 with TRBJ2-1; D remains ambiguous. Germline-derived CDR1 and CDR2 are LGHNA and YSLEER. The CDR3 is 16 amino acids. The V gene lost 0 bases and the J gene lost 4 bases, with 13 bases spanning the gap. The CDR3 DNA is TGCGCCAGCAGCCAAGATAATAGAGGATATTACAATGAGCAGTTCTTC. Amino acid sequence: CASSQDNRGYYNEQFF.

The rearrangement joins TRBV4-3 to TRBJ2-3; 11 bases line up with TRBD2. V lost 0 bases and J lost 6; bases outside the gene matches: 8. In germline, CDR1 is LGHNA, CDR2 YSLEER. This CDR3 is 17 amino acids long. For the CDR3, the DNA is TGCGCCAGCAGCCAAGATGTCACTAGCGGGAGTGGGGATACGCAGTATTTT. It encodes CASSQDVTSGSGDTQYF.

This clonotype was found many times. The CDR3 is CASSQKGQGPNEQFF. CDR3 in DNA: TGTGCCAGCAGCCAAAAGGGACAGGGGCCCAATGAGCAGTTCTTC. This chain links TRBV7-7 with TRBJ2-1, with 10 bases identical to TRBD1. J gave up 6 bases and V 5 bases, and 7 bases lay outside the gene matches. The CDR3 runs to 15 residues. The V gene's germline CDR1 is SSHAT and CDR2 FNYEAQ (reference sequence).

The chain carries TRBV12-5 and TRBJ2-2; 8 bases align to TRBD2. Germline CDR1 LGHNT, CDR2 FRNRAP. This CDR3 comprises 17 residues. V lost 2 bases, J lost 0 bases, and 5 bases stayed unmatched. The CDR3 nucleotides read TGTGCTAGTGGTTTGATACTTAGCGGGGCGAACACCGGGGAGCTGTTTTTT. Its protein is CASGLILSGANTGELFF.

This clonotype was counted only a few times. This chain uses TRBV12-3 or TRBV12-4 with TRBJ1-2; D uncertain. This CDR3 comprises 14 residues. Between the trimmed V and J ends, which lost 5 bases and 1 base, there was a span of 11 bases. In DNA form, the CDR3 reads TGTGCCAGCAGTGAACGTGGGGTTAACTATGGCTACACCTTC. Protein: CASSERGVNYGYTF.

This clonotype appeared many times. The rearrangement uses TRBV7-6 and TRBJ1-1; D is ambiguous. The CDR3 consists of 14 residues. Trimming took off 5 bases at V and 2 bases at J, with 12 bases between the two ends. CDR1 is SGHVS, CDR2 FNYEAQ, per germline. The CDR3 loop is CASSRTYDNTEAFF. CDR3 in DNA: TGTGCCAGCAGCCGGACTTATGATAACACTGAAGCTTTCTTT. The entire variable domain, with the rest obtained from reference TRBV7-6 and TRBJ1-1, is as follows: GAGVSQSPRYKVTKRGQDVALRCDPISGHVSLYWYRQALGQGPEFLTYFNYEAQQDKSGLPNDRFSAERPEGSISTLTIQRTEQRDSAMYRCASSRTYDNTEAFFGQGTRLTVV.

This clonotype came up a few times. The J gene is TRBJ2-1, the V gene TRBV7-9, with 7 bases lining up with TRBD2. Germline loops: CDR1 SEHNR, CDR2 FQNEAQ (reference sequence). This CDR3 has 15 amino acids. With 1 base clipped from V and 8 bases from J, the junction kept 8 bases outside the gene matches. The CDR3 is CASSLGGGAVYEQFF. As DNA, the CDR3 is TGTGCCAGCAGCTTAGGCGGGGGAGCGGTGTATGAGCAGTTCTTC.

This clonotype was observed at least ten times. At one boundary the junction diverges from the germline segment, which might be a read error. The chain carries TRBV7-2 and TRBJ2-5, with 9 bases lining up with TRBD2. Germline values: CDR1 SGHTA, CDR2 FQGNSA. This CDR3 region has 13 residues. The CDR3: CASSLAGSETQYF. As DNA, the CDR3 is TGTGCCAGCAGCCTAGCGGGATCAGAGACCCAGTACTTC.

This clonotype was recorded at least ten times. This sequence joins TRBV6-1 and TRBJ2-7, with TRBD2 identical over 10 bases. Germline V gives CDR1 MNHNS, CDR2 SASEGT. This CDR3 is 14 amino acids long. V gave up 6 bases and J gave up 2 bases; unmatched junction bases: 4. The CDR3 here is CASSRLAGAYEQYF. CDR3 in DNA: TGTGCCAGCAGCCGACTAGCGGGTGCCTACGAGCAGTACTTC.

As to this clonotype: A clone one base away is much larger, so this may be a read error. The rearrangement uses TRBV7-2 and TRBJ2-1; tentatively, D is TRBD2 (6 bases). With 6 bases removed from V and 0 bases from J, the gap between germline ends came to 15 bases. Looked up from germline, CDR1 is SGHTA and CDR2 is FQGNSA. The CDR3 is 16 residues long. This CDR3 is CASRKRGGSSYNEQFF. CDR3 DNA sequence: TGTGCCAGCAGAAAACGTGGGGGGAGCTCCTACAATGAGCAGTTCTTC.